This T cell receptor (beta chain) came from a study of technical replicates of blood from a handful of donors. Some clones are missing from TCRdb's copy, which holds only in-frame ones; the method was immunoSEQ multiplex PCR. The sample includes 55,000 to 65,000 clones, roughly 97% seen only once; the top ten take 0.19%. Germline V gene data show CDR1 as SGDLS and CDR2 as YYNGEE. Losses at the gene ends were 3 bases for V and 4 bases for J; bases not matched to a gene: 14. The CDR3 consists of 18 residues. This clone was observed a single time. The V gene is TRBV9, the J gene TRBJ2-3, with 10 bases lining up with TRBD2. This sequence was found in a human donor in good health. Material for sequencing was T cells isolated from PBMCs. This CDR3 reads CASSAHLKLAGTSDTQYF. CDR3 in DNA: TGTGCCAGCAGCGCTCATTTAAAACTAGCGGGGACGTCAGATACGCAGTATTTT.